These 21 T cell receptor beta chains share one sample of origin, sequenced in a study of T cell repertoires in cytomegalovirus infection. TCRdb re-derived calls from the reads in MiXCR, one entry per CDR3 protein. The sample consists of about 330,000 distinct CDR3 sequences, about 32% of them appearing once. Their antigens remain unidentified. This sample comprised cultured PBMCs, obtained from culture after CMV antigen stimulation. These receptors came from a human donor in good health (CMV status not recorded). Some clones in this sample may be carry-over from other donors' samples.

This clonotype was detected many times. This chain connects TRBV7-2 to TRBJ2-1; 12 bases fit TRBD2. The germline CDR1 and CDR2 sequences are SGHTA and FQGNSA. The length of the CDR3 is 16 residues. V lost 4 bases to trimming and J lost 6 bases; unmatched junction nucleotides: 7. CDR3 sequence: CASSSMTSGRSNEQFF. DNA of the CDR3: TGTGCCAGCAGCTCAATGACTAGCGGGAGAAGCAATGAGCAGTTCTTC.

V is TRBV6-5 and J is TRBJ2-7; TRBD2 might be the D (5 bases). The CDR3 totals 14 residues. V was clipped by 0 bases and J by 2 bases, with 8 bases between them. The germline V gene has CDR1 MNHEY and CDR2 SVGAGI. The CDR3 is CASSYSTGTYEQYV. The CDR3 bases are TGTGCCAGCAGTTACTCCACCGGGACCTACGAGCAGTACGTC.

This clonotype was counted only a few times. V is TRBV7-9 and J is TRBJ2-5, with 9 bases that match TRBD1. Trimming removed 5 bases from V and 3 bases from J; junction bases left unmatched: 10. Germline V CDR1 and CDR2: SEHNR, FQNEAQ (reference sequence). CDR3 size: 16 residues. The CDR3 loop is CASSRPGTGFEETQYF. As DNA, the CDR3 is TGTGCCAGCAGCCGTCCCGGGACAGGGTTCGAAGAGACCCAGTACTTC.

In its sample, this clonotype was seen many times. CDR3 region: CASSQQRFQLNYYGYTF. For the CDR3, the DNA is TGTGCCAGCAGTCAACAAAGGTTCCAGCTCAATTACTATGGCTACACCTTC. The chain is built from TRBV7-8 and TRBJ1-2, with unresolved D. The germline V and J ends were trimmed by 6 bases and 3 bases, with 23 bases remaining between them. Germline CDR1 reads SGHVS; CDR2 reads FQNEAQ. The CDR3 has 17 amino acids.

The chain joins TRBV7-2 to TRBJ1-2; possibly TRBD1 for D (5 bases). CDR1 and CDR2 from the germline V gene are SGHTA and FQGNSA. V shed 1 base and J shed 8 bases, with 14 bases lying between them. This CDR3 region has 14 residues. For the CDR3, the DNA is TGTGCCAGCAGCTTAGTGGACAATACTCTAGGCTACACCTTC. It codes for CASSLVDNTLGYTF.

This clonotype has ten or more counts. V is TRBV7-2 and J is TRBJ2-7; the D is unclear. Germline V gives CDR1 SGHTA, CDR2 FQGNSA. V lost 6 bases and J 4 bases, leaving 13 bases between the germline ends. This CDR3 has 13 amino acids. This CDR3 reads CASRGSVGYEQYF. CDR3 DNA sequence: TGTGCCAGCAGAGGTTCTGTAGGTTACGAGCAGTACTTC.

Written as DNA, the CDR3 is TGTGCCAGTAGTATGCGGAGGGGCCAGGGAGGAGGTCAGCCCCAGCATTTT. It encodes CASSMRRGQGGGQPQHF. The chain combines TRBV19 with TRBJ1-5; possible D gene TRBD1, 5 bases. Per the germline V gene, CDR1 is LNHDA and CDR2 is SQIVND (reference sequence). This CDR3 region has 17 residues. V dropped 3 bases and J dropped 6 bases, with 21 bases sitting between them.

There are many counts of this clonotype. The junction does not match germline at one end; this may be a read error. The chain employs TRBV5-1 and TRBJ2-3; D possibly corresponds to TRBD2 (5 bases). The length of the CDR3 is 14 residues. The germline CDR1 and CDR2 sequences are SGHRS and YFSETQ. The CDR3 DNA follows: TGTGCCAGCAGCCTCCAAGAGGGTACAGATACGCAGTATTTT. Protein: CASSLQEGTDTQYF.

The chain uses TRBV6-8 and TRBJ2-7; D could derive from TRBD1 or TRBD2 (6 bases each). Germline CDR1 MNHGY, CDR2 SAAAGT. V dropped 2 bases and J dropped 3 bases, with 11 bases sitting between them. There are 14 residues in the CDR3. CDR3 nucleotide sequence: TGTGCCAGCAGTTACCCCGGGGGCGGCTACGAGCAGTACGTC. Translation: CASSYPGGGYEQYV.

The chain has TRBV2 and TRBJ2-1; 12 positions agree with TRBD2. The length of the CDR3 is 14 residues. CDR1 SNHLY and CDR2 FYNNEI come from the germline V gene. V lost 7 bases, J lost 3 bases, and 1 base stayed unmatched. The CDR3 coding sequence is TGTGCCAGCACTAGCGGGAGGGTCTACAATGAGCAGTTCTTC. This translates into CASTSGRVYNEQFF.

The rearrangement links TRBV7-8 to TRBJ2-5; D not resolved. Deletions cut 0 bases from V and 4 bases from J, with 9 bases between. From germline, CDR1 is SGHVS and CDR2 FQNEAQ. The CDR3 has 14 residues. CDR3 sequence (DNA): TGTGCCAGCAGCTTAGCGTCAGTGGTAGAGACCCAGTACTTC. This encodes CASSLASVVETQYF.

This clonotype has only a few counts. The rearrangement uses TRBV11-3 and TRBJ2-3; maybe TRBD1 (5 bases). Germline lookup yields CDR1 SGHNT and CDR2 YENEEA. The CDR3 is 14 amino acids. V lost 2 bases to trimming and J lost 6 bases, with 12 bases between them. CDR3: CASSLSGARDTQYF. The CDR3 DNA reads as TGTGCCAGCAGCTTAAGTGGGGCTCGGGATACGCAGTATTTT.

The genes are TRBV14 and TRBJ2-1, with 11 bases aligning to TRBD2. This CDR3 has 16 residues. V shed 2 bases and J 0 bases; nucleotides not matched to a gene: 0. The germline CDR1 and CDR2 sequences are SGHDN and FVKESK. The CDR3 DNA reads TGTGCCAGCAGCCAACTAGCGGGGGGCTCCTACAATGAGCAGTTCTTC. Residues: CASSQLAGGSYNEQFF.

The chain uses TRBV19 and TRBJ2-7; tentatively, D is TRBD2 (6 bases). Germline CDR1 reads LNHDA; CDR2 reads SQIVND (reference sequence). The CDR3 length is 17 residues. V was pared by 5 bases and J by 4 bases, with 24 bases between. CDR3 nucleotides: TGTGCCAGTAGTTTTGACGGGGGTCCTTCTTTGCCTTACGAGCAGTACTTC. Amino acid sequence: CASSFDGGPSLPYEQYF.

This chain joins TRBV5-4 and TRBJ2-5; tentatively, D is TRBD2 (5 bases). V lost 3 bases, J lost 3 bases, and 12 bases lay in between. This CDR3 is 14 amino acids long. Per the germline V gene, CDR1 is SGHNT and CDR2 is YYREEE (reference sequence). CDR3 amino acids: CASSSLEEEETQYF. For the CDR3, the DNA is TGTGCCAGCAGCTCCCTGGAGGAGGAAGAGACCCAGTACTTC.

The J gene is TRBJ1-1, the V gene TRBV7-9; D is unresolved. CDR3 size: 14 residues. V lost 0 bases, J lost 1 base, and 6 bases lay in between. CDR1 is SEHNR and CDR2 is FQNEAQ in the germline V gene (reference sequence). The DNA of the CDR3 is TGTGCCAGCAGCTTAGCTCCAGGGAACACTGAAGCTTTCTTT. Translating gives CASSLAPGNTEAFF.

V gene TRBV19 combines with J gene TRBJ2-2, with D tentatively TRBD2 (6 bases). Deletions cut 7 bases from V and 3 bases from J, with 15 bases between. The germline V gene has CDR1 LNHDA and CDR2 SQIVND (reference sequence). The CDR3 runs to 15 residues. This CDR3 is CASKETDYYTGELFF. The CDR3 bases are TGTGCCAGTAAGGAGACGGACTATTACACCGGGGAGCTGTTTTTT.

This clonotype was seen a handful of times. The chain carries TRBV10-1 and TRBJ2-3; D unresolved. This CDR3 spans 14 amino acids. V shed 0 bases and J shed 0 bases, with 4 bases lying between them. Germline CDR1 WNHNN, CDR2 SYGVQD (reference sequence). CDR3 sequence (DNA): TGCGCCAGCAGTGAGTCCACTAGCACAGATACGCAGTATTTT. As protein: CASSESTSTDTQYF.

This clonotype was picked up a small number of times. This chain uses TRBV7-9 with TRBJ2-1, with 8 bases identical to TRBD2. Germline CDR1 and CDR2: SEHNR and FQNEAQ (reference sequence). The J segment lost 8 bases and the V segment lost 3 bases, leaving 12 bases of the junction unmatched. The CDR3 totals 16 residues. The CDR3: CASSLWVGSGIDEQFF. The CDR3 DNA sequence: TGTGCCAGCAGCTTGTGGGTGGGTAGCGGGATTGATGAGCAGTTCTTC.

The chain joins TRBV29-1 to TRBJ2-2; TRBD2 matches at 9 bases. From germline, CDR1 is SQVTM and CDR2 ANQGSEA. The CDR3 is 13 amino acids. The V gene end was trimmed by 7 bases and the J gene end by 6 bases; junction bases not matched to a gene: 6. DNA of the CDR3: TGCAGCGGAGGACTAGCGAGTTCCGGGGAGCTGTTTTTT. Its protein is CSGGLASSGELFF.

The genes are TRBV11-2 and TRBJ2-7; possible D gene TRBD2, 5 bases. CDR1 and CDR2 (germline): SGHAT, FQNNGV. The CDR3 contains 14 residues. Trimming pared 5 bases from V and 3 bases from J, leaving 14 bases between. The CDR3 is CASSPGSPVYEQYV. CDR3 nucleotide sequence: TGTGCCAGCAGCCCGGGATCCCCAGTCTACGAGCAGTACGTC.